This T cell receptor beta chain is from a study of T cell clonality in common variable immunodeficiency (dated by TCRdb to the mid-2010s). This clone occurred a few times. No cognate antigen has been identified for it. The read ends 3 residues before the CDR3 terminus; that terminus is restored from the germline J gene. The CDR3 runs 14 residues from the cysteine to the phenylalanine. Sequencing covers 33 bases of the CDR3, shown here with the frame starting at base 1. The germline V gene encodes CDR1 LNHDA and CDR2 SQIVND (reference sequence). CVID samples and control samples contributed equivalent amounts of genomic DNA as sequencing input. For every sample, a 60 bp segment covering the rearranged TCRbeta CDR3 region was amplified and then sequenced. The immunoSEQ assay, a bias-corrected multiplex PCR combined with high-throughput sequencing, was used for TCRbeta amplification. The study's processing was this. Every unique nucleotide sequence counted as a clone and was annotated with V, D and J genes, copy number and frequency. Sequences were labeled productive if in frame, and non-productive if out of frame or containing stop codons. As previously described, clonality was computed from Shannon's entropy. The predicted amino acid sequences of productive clones were used to derive mean CDR3 Kyte-Doolittle hydropathy. Scaled V gene usage was hierarchically clustered using Manhattan distance and complete linkage with the R hclust function. Sharing of clones by CDR3 amino acid sequence was evaluated by resampling 12 repertoires per group over 100 rounds. The repertoires were screened for some 70 published EBV-specific TCRbeta sequences and a few hundred published CMV-specific TCRbeta sequences. A couple of CVID samples that yielded fewer than 10,000 sequences were excluded from the analysis, so around 40 CVID repertoires were retained. Entries here come from immuneACCESS through TCRdb and include only in-frame sequences with V and J called. Some clones fail to appear in such tables; in the studies checked, an unresolved V gene covers under half of the shortfall, and the cause of the remainder is unknown. The DNA was the basis for D and trimming; V, J and clone size are from that table. The table puts under 45,000 clones in this sample, none counted just once. The ten top clones hold over 9% of the sample.

Most of the CVID patients and most of the healthy controls were of Caucasian heritage. Heparinized peripheral whole blood samples of about 5 to 8.5 ml were obtained from each donor. Genomic DNA from adults with common variable immune deficiency (CVID) and from healthy adult controls was used for sequencing of TCRbeta CDR3 repertoires. The control group was made up of about 22 healthy adult volunteers (about ten male and roughly twelve female) whose ages ranged from about 23 to 66 years, with a mean age of approximately 32. Diluted blood was subjected to density centrifugation over Hypaque 1077 or Ficoll-Paque for isolation of peripheral blood mononuclear cells. Genomic DNA was extracted from unsorted mononuclear cells by Qiagen column purification or by a centrifugation-based method. Results and caveats for the whole study, not just this receptor: Correlations of repertoire features with clinical complications were constrained by heterogeneity among patients within the CVID cohort. It was noted by the authors that sequencing of the repertoires of T cell subpopulations would be needed to clarify the cause of the increased clonality in CVID. Healthy controls shared more TCRbeta clones with each other than CVID subjects shared among themselves (p < 0.0001). CVID TCRbeta sequences reportedly showed fewer deletions and N-nucleotide insertions and lacked highly modified clones with 13 or more V deletions. Even though DNA input was the same, control samples had an average of about 80,000 unique sequences each, compared with some 32,000 in CVID samples. Increased TCRbeta clonality was found in CVID subjects compared with healthy controls (t-test p = 0.018), with the increase being most characteristic of about a third of subjects.

The chain employs TRBV19 and TRBJ2-2; the D region possibly corresponds to TRBD1 (6 bases align). This clonotype originated in a person between 18 and 75 years old in good health. Sequencing input: peripheral blood mononuclear cells. The CDR3 bases that were read are TGTGCCAGTAGTCCCTGGGACAACAATTCACCG. Its amino acids are CASSPWDNNSP. The entire CDR3 sequence reads CASSPWDNNSPLFF.